Below, 11 T cell receptor beta chains from the same sample are listed, as sequenced in a study of CD4+ T cells in melanoma. Sequencing used immunoSEQ multiplex PCR; TCRdb keeps in-frame clones, though not all of them. The data contain approximately 20,000 clones, roughly 73% of them seen just once; the ten biggest clones take up more than 7.5%. The receptors shown here come from a human donor with melanoma.

The chain employs TRBV7-3 and TRBJ2-6; D is uncertain. The V gene's germline CDR1 is SGHTA and CDR2 FQGTGA. This CDR3 has 17 residues. Trimming pared 5 bases from V and 1 base from J, leaving 15 bases between. CDR3 sequence: CASSVSAIGSGANVLTF. DNA of the CDR3: TGTGCCAGCAGCGTATCGGCGATCGGTTCTGGGGCCAACGTCCTGACTTTC.

The rearrangement links TRBV4-1 to TRBJ2-3; D is undetermined. Germline V gives CDR1 MGHRA, CDR2 YSYEKL. V was clipped by 0 bases and J by 4 bases, with 5 bases between them. The CDR3 runs to 13 residues. The chain's CDR3 is CASSQEWADTQYF. The DNA for the CDR3 is TGCGCCAGCAGCCAAGAGTGGGCAGATACGCAGTATTTT.

This clone was recorded once. This chain connects TRBV27 to TRBJ2-1; D unclear. Germline V CDR1 and CDR2: MNHEY, SMNVEV (reference sequence). The V end was cut by 5 bases, the J end by 4 bases, with 6 bases between. The CDR3 loop spans 12 amino acids. CDR3 sequence: CASSDLYNEQFF. The DNA of the CDR3 is TGTGCCAGCAGTGACCTTTACAATGAGCAGTTCTTC.

This clone was observed a single time. The V and J genes are TRBV10-1 and TRBJ1-6, with TRBD1 matching over 8 bases. CDR1 WNHNN and CDR2 SYGVQD come from the germline V gene (reference sequence). CDR3 length: 13 residues. Unmatched junction bases numbered 1, after V lost 3 bases and J lost 9 bases. The chain's CDR3 is CASSETGGSPLHF. The CDR3 DNA reads as TGCGCCAGCAGTGAAACAGGGGGTTCACCCCTCCACTTT.

The gene calls are TRBV5-1 and TRBJ1-6; D is undetermined. Germline CDR1 is SGHRS and CDR2 is YFSETQ. The length of the CDR3 is 14 residues. V gave up 0 bases and J gave up 10 bases, with 11 bases separating them. This CDR3 is CASSLAFGRSPLHF. In DNA, the CDR3 is TGCGCCAGCAGCTTGGCCTTTGGGCGATCACCCCTCCACTTT.

The count of this clone is one. The rearrangement joins TRBV2 to TRBJ1-1; TRBD1 matches at 9 bases. CDR3 length: 15 amino acids. J gave up 1 base and V 7 bases, and 7 bases lay outside the gene matches. CDR1 and CDR2 from the germline V gene are SNHLY and FYNNEI. CDR3 in DNA: TGTGCCAGCACCTCGACAGGGGGGGGGAACACTGAAGCTTTCTTT. It codes for CASTSTGGGNTEAFF.

The chain employs TRBV4-1 and TRBJ2-2, with 7 bases matching TRBD1. V shed 3 bases, J shed 0 bases, and the junction held 4 bases outside the gene matches. Germline CDR1 is MGHRA and CDR2 is YSYEKL. The CDR3 covers 16 residues. The CDR3 nucleotides read TGCGCCAGCAGCCAGTGGACAGGTTCGAACACCGGGGAGCTGTTTTTT. This gives the protein CASSQWTGSNTGELFF.

The J gene is TRBJ2-3, the V gene TRBV7-2; D may match TRBD1 or TRBD2 (5 bases each). Trimming stripped 6 bases from V and 4 bases from J, with 20 bases between. The length of the CDR3 is 16 residues. CDR1 is SGHTA and CDR2 is FQGNSA in the germline V gene. The CDR3 bases are TGTGCCAGCAGACCTCCCGGGACGAGTCAATCAGATACGCAGTATTTT. Translating it yields CASRPPGTSQSDTQYF.

The V gene is TRBV5-1, the J gene TRBJ2-3; no definite D call. Germline lookup yields CDR1 SGHRS and CDR2 YFSETQ. There are 15 residues in the CDR3. Trimming pared 3 bases from V and 5 bases from J, leaving 16 bases between. CDR3 loop: CASSSPLVMGDTQYF. The CDR3 region has the DNA TGCGCCAGCAGCTCCCCGCTAGTCATGGGAGATACGCAGTATTTT.

The chain combines TRBV21-1 with TRBJ2-7. TRBV21-1 is deemed a pseudogene. The CDR3 covers 14 residues. CDR3 region: CASSGTGKEYEQYF. The CDR3 DNA sequence: TGTGCCAGCAGCGGGACGGGGAAGGAGTACGAGCAGTACTTC.

The genes are TRBV5-1 and TRBJ1-4; D is perhaps TRBD1 (5 bases). The CDR3 has 16 residues. Trimming removed 4 bases at V and 0 bases at J, with 13 bases between. The V gene's germline CDR1 is SGHRS and CDR2 YFSETQ. Here the CDR3 reads CASSIGTVATNEKLFF. DNA for the CDR3: TGCGCCAGCAGCATCGGGACGGTTGCAACTAATGAAAAACTGTTTTTT.